Below, 19 T cell receptor beta chains from the same sample are listed, as sequenced in a study of T-cell memory formation after mild COVID-19. Each CDR3 protein gets one entry after TCRdb re-called the 5' RACE reads with MiXCR. The sample yields 300,000 to 400,000 distinct CDR3 sequences, about 15% seen once. Material: PBMCs or a T cell subset sorted from them (not recorded which). Receptors originate from a man between 18 and 35 years old who had mild COVID-19 (a few samples of this study predate the infection). Cell type and time point are not known.

This clonotype showed up just a few times. The genes are TRBV11-2 and TRBJ1-5, with D hard to call. The V and J ends lost 5 bases and 6 bases respectively, with 11 bases between them. CDR3 length equals 13 residues. Germline CDR1 reads SGHAT; CDR2 reads FQNNGV. The CDR3 loop is CASSRSIGQPQHF. The CDR3 DNA reads as TGTGCCAGCAGCCGCTCAATAGGTCAGCCCCAGCATTTT.

This clonotype was observed a few times. The V gene is TRBV5-1, the J gene TRBJ2-2; 9 bases map to TRBD1. V gave up 0 bases and J gave up 6 bases; unmatched junction bases: 6. There are 16 residues in the CDR3. CDR1 and CDR2 (germline): SGHRS, YFSETQ. The CDR3 bases are TGCGCCAGCAGCTTGGCCGGGACAGGGCGGTCCGGGGAGCTGTTTTTT. This encodes CASSLAGTGRSGELFF.

A few counts support this clonotype. The chain joins TRBV7-2 to TRBJ2-1, with D unresolved. CDR3 length equals 14 residues. The germline V gene encodes CDR1 SGHTA and CDR2 FQGNSA. Trimming shortened V by 5 bases and J by 2 bases, and 10 bases separated the two germline ends. As DNA, the CDR3 is TGTGCCAGCAGCATTAGCATTACCTACAATGAGCAGTTCTTC. This translates into CASSISITYNEQFF.

V and J are TRBV6-6 and TRBJ2-4; tentatively, D is TRBD2 (5 bases). The length of the CDR3 is 18 residues. V was trimmed by 2 bases and J by 3 bases, leaving 20 bases between them. Germline CDR1 MNHNY, CDR2 SVGAGI (reference sequence). CDR3 residues: CASSYAIRPGEGKNIQYF. The CDR3 region has the DNA TGTGCCAGCAGTTACGCAATACGACCCGGAGAGGGCAAAAACATTCAGTACTTC.

V is TRBV7-2 and J is TRBJ1-1; no reliable D call. Looked up from germline, CDR1 is SGHTA and CDR2 is FQGNSA. The CDR3 has 13 residues. The ends were cut back, 5 bases at V and 6 bases at J, with 13 bases in the middle. CDR3 in amino acids: CASSVYSRAEAFF. CDR3 bases: TGTGCCAGCAGCGTCTATTCTCGGGCTGAAGCTTTCTTT.

The chain uses TRBV6-1 and TRBJ2-5, with 7 bases that match TRBD1. The germline V gene encodes CDR1 MNHNS and CDR2 SASEGT. The junction had 15 bases not matched to a gene; V was cut back by 6 bases and J by 5 bases. The CDR3 extends over 16 amino acids. CDR3 amino acids: CASRPSPGGIYETQYF. DNA for the CDR3: TGTGCCAGCAGACCTTCACCAGGGGGAATATATGAGACCCAGTACTTC.

This clonotype was recorded at least ten times. The chain employs TRBV6-6 and TRBJ2-3, with D unclear. Trimming took 2 bases from V and 4 from J, leaving 10 bases between them. Germline CDR1 is MNHNY and CDR2 is SVGAGI (reference sequence). The CDR3 has 14 residues. CDR3 coding DNA: TGTGCCAGCAGTTACACGCAGTTTGCAGATACGCAGTATTTT. This translates into CASSYTQFADTQYF.

The chain combines TRBV16 with TRBJ2-4; no definite D call. The CDR3 is 15 amino acids. V lost 4 bases and J 0 bases, leaving 10 bases between the germline ends. Per the germline V gene, CDR1 is KGHSY and CDR2 is FQNENV. The CDR3 protein is CASSPREVAKNIQYF. CDR3 nucleotides: TGTGCCAGCAGCCCACGAGAGGTAGCCAAAAACATTCAGTACTTC.

This clonotype was observed a few times. The CDR3 DNA reads as TGTGCCAGCTCACCACTCCGGGACAGGGTTAACACTGAAGCTTTCTTT. Residues: CASSPLRDRVNTEAFF. V usage is TRBV18 and J usage is TRBJ1-1, with 9 bases that match TRBD1. The CDR3 length is 16 residues. Germline V gene lookup returns CDR1 KGHSH and CDR2 LQKENI. V shed 1 base and J 2 bases; nucleotides not matched to a gene: 5. The full variable domain, its missing parts supplied by reference TRBV18 and TRBJ1-1, is NAGVMQNPRHLVRRRGQEARLRCSPMKGHSHVYWYRQLPEEGLKFMVYLQKENIIDESGMPKERFSAEFPKEGPSILRIQQVVRGDSAAYFCASSPLRDRVNTEAFFGQGTRLTVV.

The rearrangement links TRBV5-1 to TRBJ2-7; D remains unclear. The CDR3 length is 14 residues. Germline V CDR1 and CDR2: SGHRS, YFSETQ. Trimming cost V 0 bases and J 2 bases, with 9 bases left between them. The CDR3 is CASSLGVVTYEQYF. CDR3 bases: TGCGCCAGCAGCTTGGGGGTAGTTACCTACGAGCAGTACTTC.

This clonotype has a handful of counts. The rearrangement links TRBV6-2 or TRBV6-3 to TRBJ2-1; TRBD2 agrees at 9 bases. Trimming cost V 2 bases and J 7 bases; bases outside gene matches: 6. The germline V gene encodes CDR1 MNHEY and CDR2 SVGEGT. The CDR3 runs to 15 residues. CDR3 bases: TGTGCCAGCAGTTACGGCGGGGGGGCCGAGAATGAGCAGTTCTTC. Translation: CASSYGGGAENEQFF.

V gene TRBV21-1 combines with J gene TRBJ2-2; the DNA was not used to check the table's D call, TRBD1. TRBV21-1 is described as a pseudogene. The CDR3 spans 18 residues. CDR3 sequence reads: CASSKDGQADRQTGELFF. DNA of the CDR3: TGTGCCAGCAGCAAAGACGGGCAGGCCGATAGACAAACCGGGGAGCTGTTTTTT.

The chain combines TRBV6-1 with TRBJ2-7, with 9 bases lining up with TRBD1. Looked up from germline, CDR1 is MNHNS and CDR2 is SASEGT. V was pared by 5 bases and J by 5 bases, with 4 bases of the junction left unmatched. This CDR3 region has 13 residues. CDR3 DNA: TGTGCCAGCAGTCCGGACAGGGGCGACGAGCAGTACGTC. Translating gives CASSPDRGDEQYV.

CDR3 coding DNA: TGTGCCTGGAGTGTGGGAACAGGCCCAACTCACAATGAGCAGTTCTTC. It codes for CAWSVGTGPTHNEQFF. The rearrangement uses TRBV30 and TRBJ2-1, with D tentatively TRBD1 (5 bases). Deletions cut 0 bases from V and 5 bases from J, with 17 bases between. Per the germline V gene, CDR1 is GTSNPN and CDR2 is SVGIG (reference sequence). The CDR3 is made up of 16 amino acids.

The sample holds a few counts of this clonotype. J is TRBJ2-2 and V is TRBV20-1; D gene ambiguous. This CDR3 spans 14 amino acids. Germline lookup yields CDR1 DFQATT and CDR2 SNEGSKA (reference sequence). Trimming took 3 bases from V and 1 from J, leaving 9 bases between them. The CDR3 protein is CSARSQKNTGELFF. In DNA, the CDR3 is TGCAGTGCTAGGAGTCAGAAGAACACCGGGGAGCTGTTTTTT.

This clonotype was observed a handful of times. In DNA, the CDR3 is TGTGCCAGCAGCTTCTTGGGTGCCGAGCAGTACTTC. This encodes CASSFLGAEQYF. The chain carries TRBV7-2 and TRBJ2-7, with no clear D. This CDR3 region has 12 residues. The V end lost 3 bases, the J end lost 6 bases, and 9 bases lay between the germline ends. CDR1 is SGHTA and CDR2 is FQGNSA in the germline V gene.

This chain links TRBV29-1 with TRBJ1-4; weak D call: TRBD1 (5 bases). The length of the CDR3 is 13 residues. Germline assignment: CDR1 SQVTM and CDR2 ANQGSEA. Trimming cost V 6 bases and J 6 bases, with 14 bases left between them. The CDR3 here is CSVAIDSYEKLFF. The CDR3 DNA sequence: TGCAGCGTCGCCATTGACAGTTATGAAAAACTGTTTTTT. The whole variable domain, remainder taken from reference TRBV29-1 and TRBJ1-4, is SAVISQKPSRDICQRGTSLTIQCQVDSQVTMMFWYRQQPGQSLTLIATANQGSEATYESGFVIDKFPISRPNLTFSTLTVSNMSPEDSSIYLCSVAIDSYEKLFFGSGTQLSVL.

This clonotype has only a few counts. V and J are TRBV6-2 or TRBV6-3 and TRBJ2-7; weak D call: TRBD1 (5 bases). Germline V gene sequence: CDR1 MNHEY, CDR2 SVGEGT. The germline V and J ends were trimmed by 8 bases and 4 bases, with 18 bases remaining between them. This CDR3 is 14 amino acids long. CDR3 sequence (DNA): TGTGCCAGCGCAACCCCTAGGGGCGTTTACGAGCAGTACTTC. Amino acid sequence: CASATPRGVYEQYF.

In this sample, this clonotype turned up many times. The chain uses TRBV7-3 and TRBJ2-2, with D perhaps given as TRBD1 or TRBD2 (7 bases each). The CDR3 totals 15 residues. V gave up 5 bases and J gave up 4 bases, with 14 bases separating them. Germline CDR1 reads SGHTA; CDR2 reads FQGTGA. The CDR3 region has the DNA TGTGCCAGCAGCACCTCCAGGGGGGGCACCGGGGAGCTGTTTTTT. This translates into CASSTSRGGTGELFF.